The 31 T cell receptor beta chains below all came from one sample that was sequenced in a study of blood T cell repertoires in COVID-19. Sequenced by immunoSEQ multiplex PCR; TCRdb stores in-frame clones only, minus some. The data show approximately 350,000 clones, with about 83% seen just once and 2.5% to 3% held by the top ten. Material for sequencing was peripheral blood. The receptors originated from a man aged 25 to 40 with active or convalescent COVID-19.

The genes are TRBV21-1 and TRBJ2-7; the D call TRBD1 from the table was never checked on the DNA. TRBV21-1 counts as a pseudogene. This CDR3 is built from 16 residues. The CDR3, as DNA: TGTGCCAGCAGCCCCTGGACAGGGCTCCAATCGGACGAGCAGTACTTC. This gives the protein CASSPWTGLQSDEQYF.

The CDR3 DNA follows: TGTGCCAGCAGCTTAGGAGCGGGAGCGACCTACGAGCAGTACTTC. Translating gives CASSLGAGATYEQYF. The chain couples TRBV7-2 to TRBJ2-7; TRBD2 agrees at 8 bases. The germline gives CDR1 SGHTA, CDR2 FQGNSA. The CDR3 has 15 amino acids. Unmatched junction bases numbered 4, after V lost 1 base and J lost 2 bases.

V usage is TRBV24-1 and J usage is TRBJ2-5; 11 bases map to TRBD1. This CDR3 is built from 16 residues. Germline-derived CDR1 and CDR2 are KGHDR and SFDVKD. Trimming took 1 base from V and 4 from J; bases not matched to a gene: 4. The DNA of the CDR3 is TGTGCCACCAGTGATTTTCGGACAGGGGGCGTAGAGACCCAGTACTTC. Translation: CATSDFRTGGVETQYF.

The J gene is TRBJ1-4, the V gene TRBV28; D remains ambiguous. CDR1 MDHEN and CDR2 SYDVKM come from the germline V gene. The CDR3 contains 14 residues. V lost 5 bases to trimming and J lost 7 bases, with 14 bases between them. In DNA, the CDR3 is TGTGCCAGCAGTACACCTTGGGAGGGTGAAAAACTGTTTTTT. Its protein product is CASSTPWEGEKLFF.

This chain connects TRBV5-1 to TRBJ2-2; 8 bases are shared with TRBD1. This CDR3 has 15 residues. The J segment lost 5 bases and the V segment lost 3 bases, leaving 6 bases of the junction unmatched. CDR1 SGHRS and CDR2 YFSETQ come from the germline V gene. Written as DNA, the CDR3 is TGCGCCAGCAGCTGGGGGACAGGATCAACCGGGGAGCTGTTTTTT. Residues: CASSWGTGSTGELFF.

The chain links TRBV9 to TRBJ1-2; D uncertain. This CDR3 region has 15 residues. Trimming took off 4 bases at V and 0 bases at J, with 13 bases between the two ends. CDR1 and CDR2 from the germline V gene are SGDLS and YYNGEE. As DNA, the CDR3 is TGTGCCAGCAGCCCCGGCGTGGGAGCTAACTATGGCTACACCTTC. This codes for CASSPGVGANYGYTF.

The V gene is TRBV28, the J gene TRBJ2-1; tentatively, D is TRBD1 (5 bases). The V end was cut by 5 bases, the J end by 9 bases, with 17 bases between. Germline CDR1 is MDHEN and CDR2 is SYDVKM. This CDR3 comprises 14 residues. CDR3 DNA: TGTGCCAGCAGTGCCCTCAGGGTGGCTGGTGAGCAGTTCTTC. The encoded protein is CASSALRVAGEQFF.

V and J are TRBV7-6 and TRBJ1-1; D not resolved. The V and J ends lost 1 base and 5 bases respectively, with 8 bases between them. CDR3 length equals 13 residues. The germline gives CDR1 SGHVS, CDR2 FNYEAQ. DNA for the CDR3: TGTGCCAGCAGCTTAGGAGGCCGGACTGAAGCTTTCTTT. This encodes CASSLGGRTEAFF.

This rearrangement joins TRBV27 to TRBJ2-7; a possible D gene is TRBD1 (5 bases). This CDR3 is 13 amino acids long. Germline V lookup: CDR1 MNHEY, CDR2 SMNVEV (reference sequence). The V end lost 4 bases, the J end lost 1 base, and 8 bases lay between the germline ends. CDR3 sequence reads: CASSYGHSYEQYF. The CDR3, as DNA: TGTGCCAGCAGTTATGGACATTCCTACGAGCAGTACTTC.

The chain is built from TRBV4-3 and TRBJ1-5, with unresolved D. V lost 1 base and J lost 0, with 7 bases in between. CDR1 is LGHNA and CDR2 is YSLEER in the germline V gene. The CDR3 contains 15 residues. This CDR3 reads CASSQGRGSNQPQHF. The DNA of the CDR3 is TGCGCCAGCAGCCAAGGGCGGGGTAGCAATCAGCCCCAGCATTTT.

The CDR3 region has the DNA TGTGCCAGCAGTTACGACAAAGTCTCCTACAATGAGCAGTTCTTC. Protein: CASSYDKVSYNEQFF. The genes are TRBV6-2 or TRBV6-3 and TRBJ2-1, with unresolved D. Germline CDR1 is MNHEY and CDR2 is SVGEGT. With 2 bases removed from V and 0 bases from J, the gap between germline ends came to 8 bases. The length of the CDR3 is 15 residues.

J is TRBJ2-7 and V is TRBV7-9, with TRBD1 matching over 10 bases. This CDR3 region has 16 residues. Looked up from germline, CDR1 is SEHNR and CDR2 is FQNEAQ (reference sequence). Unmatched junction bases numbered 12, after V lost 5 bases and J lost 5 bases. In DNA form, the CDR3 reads TGTGCCAGCAGCGCAAACGCCGGACAGGGGGGTAACGAGCAGTACTTC. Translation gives CASSANAGQGGNEQYF.

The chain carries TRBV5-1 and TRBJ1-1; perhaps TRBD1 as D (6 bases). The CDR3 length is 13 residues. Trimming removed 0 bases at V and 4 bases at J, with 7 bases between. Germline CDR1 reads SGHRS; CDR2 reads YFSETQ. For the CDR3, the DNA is TGCGCCAGCAGCTTGGCAGGGGTCACTGAAGCTTTCTTT. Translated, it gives CASSLAGVTEAFF.

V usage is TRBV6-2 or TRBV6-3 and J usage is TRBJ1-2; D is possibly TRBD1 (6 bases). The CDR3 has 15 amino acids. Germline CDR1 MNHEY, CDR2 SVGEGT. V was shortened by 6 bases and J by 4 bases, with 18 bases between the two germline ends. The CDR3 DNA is TGTGCCAGCAGCTCCGACAGGCCTGAGAGCTATGGCTACACCTTC. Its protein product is CASSSDRPESYGYTF.

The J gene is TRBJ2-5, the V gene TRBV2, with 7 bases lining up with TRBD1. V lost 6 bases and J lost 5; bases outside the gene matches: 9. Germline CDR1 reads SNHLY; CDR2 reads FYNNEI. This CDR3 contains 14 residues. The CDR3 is CASRVTTGDETQYF. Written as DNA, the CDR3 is TGTGCCAGCAGAGTAACAACAGGGGATGAGACCCAGTACTTC.

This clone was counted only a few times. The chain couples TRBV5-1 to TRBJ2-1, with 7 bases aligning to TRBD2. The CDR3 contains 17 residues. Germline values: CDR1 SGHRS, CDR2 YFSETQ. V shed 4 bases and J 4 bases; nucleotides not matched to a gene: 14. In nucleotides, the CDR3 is TGCGCCAGCAGCCCCCGCGAGGTAGCGGGCGGATACAATGAGCAGTTCTTC. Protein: CASSPREVAGGYNEQFF. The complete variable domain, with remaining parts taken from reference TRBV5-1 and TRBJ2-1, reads KAGVTQTPRYLIKTRGQQVTLSCSPISGHRSVSWYQQTPGQGLQFLFEYFSETQRNKGNFPGRFSGRQFSNSRSEMNVSTLELGDSALYLCASSPREVAGGYNEQFFGPGTRLTVL.

CDR3: CASSIWGDGQPQHF. The CDR3 coding sequence is TGTGCCAGTAGTATCTGGGGGGACGGTCAGCCCCAGCATTTT. The chain joins TRBV19 to TRBJ1-5, with D tentatively TRBD1 (5 bases). Trimming took 3 bases from V and 6 from J, leaving 12 bases between them. Per the germline V gene, CDR1 is LNHDA and CDR2 is SQIVND (reference sequence). CDR3 length equals 14 residues.

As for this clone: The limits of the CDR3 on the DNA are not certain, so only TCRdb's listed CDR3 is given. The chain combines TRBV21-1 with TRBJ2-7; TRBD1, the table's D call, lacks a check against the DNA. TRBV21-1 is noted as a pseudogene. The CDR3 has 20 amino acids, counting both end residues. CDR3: CASSNRVGQGSSLRSYEQYF.

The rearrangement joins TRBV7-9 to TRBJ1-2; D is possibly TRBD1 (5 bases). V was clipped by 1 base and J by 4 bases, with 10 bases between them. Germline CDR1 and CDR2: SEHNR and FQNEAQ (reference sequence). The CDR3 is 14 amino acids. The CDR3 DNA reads TGTGCCAGCAGCTTAGAAGACAGACTCTATGGCTACACCTTC. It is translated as CASSLEDRLYGYTF.

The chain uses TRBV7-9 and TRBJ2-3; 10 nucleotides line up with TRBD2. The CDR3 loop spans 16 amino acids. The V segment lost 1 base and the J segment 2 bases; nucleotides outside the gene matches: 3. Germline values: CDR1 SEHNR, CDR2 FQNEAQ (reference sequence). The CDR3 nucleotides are TGTGCCAGCAGCTTAGGGACTAGCGGCTTCACAGATACGCAGTATTTT. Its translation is CASSLGTSGFTDTQYF.

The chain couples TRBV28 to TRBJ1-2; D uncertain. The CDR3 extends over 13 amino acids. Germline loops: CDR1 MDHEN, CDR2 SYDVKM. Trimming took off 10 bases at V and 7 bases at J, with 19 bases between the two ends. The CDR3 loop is CATRSSGSIGYTF. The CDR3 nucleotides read TGTGCCACTCGTTCCTCAGGCTCCATTGGCTACACCTTC.

CDR3 in DNA: TGTGCCAGCAGTTACGACAGGGAAAGATTTTCACCCCTCCACTTT. It specifies CASSYDRERFSPLHF. The chain recombines TRBV6-5 with TRBJ1-6; 7 nucleotides match TRBD1. The V gene's germline CDR1 is MNHEY and CDR2 SVGAGI. The junction had 7 bases not matched to a gene; V was cut back by 2 bases and J by 9 bases. The CDR3 has 15 residues.

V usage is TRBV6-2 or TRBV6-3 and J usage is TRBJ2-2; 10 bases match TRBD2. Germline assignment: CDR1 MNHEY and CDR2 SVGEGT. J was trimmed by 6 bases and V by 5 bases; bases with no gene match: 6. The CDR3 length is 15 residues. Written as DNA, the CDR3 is TGTGCCAGCAGTAGGAGCGGGGGGGCCCCCGGGGAGCTGTTTTTT. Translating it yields CASSRSGGAPGELFF.

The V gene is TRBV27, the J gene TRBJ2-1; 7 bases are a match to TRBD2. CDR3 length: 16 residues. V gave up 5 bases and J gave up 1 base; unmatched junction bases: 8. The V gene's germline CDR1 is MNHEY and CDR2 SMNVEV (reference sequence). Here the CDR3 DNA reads TGTGCCAGCAGTCCCCTAGCGGTAATGTCCTACAATGAGCAGTTCTTC. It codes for CASSPLAVMSYNEQFF.

The CDR3 is CASREREARNEQFF. The CDR3 bases are TGTGCCAGCAGAGAGCGGGAGGCAAGAAATGAGCAGTTCTTC. The rearrangement joins TRBV27 to TRBJ2-1, with 9 bases identical to TRBD2. There are 14 residues in the CDR3. The trim removed 6 bases at V and 7 bases at J, leaving 7 bases unmatched. CDR1 is MNHEY, CDR2 SMNVEV, per germline (reference sequence).

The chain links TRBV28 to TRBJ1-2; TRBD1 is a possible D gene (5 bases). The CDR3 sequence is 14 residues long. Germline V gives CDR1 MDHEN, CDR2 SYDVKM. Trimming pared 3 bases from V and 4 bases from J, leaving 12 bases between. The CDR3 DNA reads TGTGCCAGCAGTTTTCTCGACAGACTCTATGGCTACACCTTC. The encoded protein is CASSFLDRLYGYTF.

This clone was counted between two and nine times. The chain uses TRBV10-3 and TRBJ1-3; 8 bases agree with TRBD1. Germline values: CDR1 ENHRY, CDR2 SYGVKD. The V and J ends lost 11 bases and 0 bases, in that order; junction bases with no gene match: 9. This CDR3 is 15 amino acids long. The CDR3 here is CAVDRESPSGNTIYF. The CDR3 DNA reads TGTGCCGTGGACAGGGAGAGTCCCTCTGGAAACACCATATATTTT.

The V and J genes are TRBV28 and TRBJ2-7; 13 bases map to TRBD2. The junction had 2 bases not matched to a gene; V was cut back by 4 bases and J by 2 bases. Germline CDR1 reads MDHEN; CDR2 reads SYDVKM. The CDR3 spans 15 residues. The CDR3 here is CASSSGLAGTYEQYF. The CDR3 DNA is TGTGCCAGCAGTTCGGGACTAGCGGGAACCTACGAGCAGTACTTC.

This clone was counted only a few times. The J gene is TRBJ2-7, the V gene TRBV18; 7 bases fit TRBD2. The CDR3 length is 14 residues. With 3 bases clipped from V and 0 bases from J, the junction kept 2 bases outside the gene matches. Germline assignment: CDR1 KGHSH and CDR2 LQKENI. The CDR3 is CASSPTSVSYEQYF. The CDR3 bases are TGTGCCAGCTCACCCACTAGCGTCTCCTACGAGCAGTACTTC.

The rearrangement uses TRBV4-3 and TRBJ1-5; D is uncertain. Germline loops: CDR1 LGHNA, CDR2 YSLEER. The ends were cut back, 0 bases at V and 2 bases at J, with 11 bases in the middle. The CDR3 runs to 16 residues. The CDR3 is CASSQDVARRNQPQHF. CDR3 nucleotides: TGCGCCAGCAGCCAAGACGTAGCGAGGCGCAATCAGCCCCAGCATTTT.

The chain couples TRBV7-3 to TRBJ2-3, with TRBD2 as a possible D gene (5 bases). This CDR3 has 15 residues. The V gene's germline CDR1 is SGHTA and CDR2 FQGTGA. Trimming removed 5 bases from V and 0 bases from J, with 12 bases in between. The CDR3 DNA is TGTGCCAGCAGCCCTGAGGGCTCAAGCACAGATACGCAGTATTTT. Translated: CASSPEGSSTDTQYF.